This record looks at one TCR beta chain sequence and its context. Its antigen is currently unknown. The sample is drawn from a study of OX40 agonist ivuxolimab in advanced cancers. The protocol was immunoSEQ multiplex PCR, while the TCRdb copy is restricted to in-frame clones and leaves out a portion. The repertoire holds 52,000 or so clones, with 85% to 95% as singletons. Trimming stripped 5 bases from V and 0 bases from J, with 22 bases between. The CDR3 is 18 amino acids. Germline V gene lookup returns CDR1 MDHEN and CDR2 SYDVKM. General study findings and limits: Clonal expansion was seen in CD4+ and CD8+ blood T cells by week 6 at 0.1 to 3.0 mg/kg.

This chain links TRBV28 with TRBJ1-1; D possibly corresponds to TRBD1 (5 bases). Material: CD4+ or CD8+ T cells sorted from blood, obtained in a trial of the OX40 agonist ivuxolimab. This clonotype was obtained from an adult with an advanced solid tumor such as melanoma, head and neck, liver or kidney cancer. The CDR3 coding sequence is TGTGCCAGCAGTCCCCCCAATTTAAAGGGGTCGATGAACACTGAAGCTTTCTTT. Its protein product is CASSPPNLKGSMNTEAFF. Based on the CDR3 plus reference TRBV28 and TRBJ1-1, the full variable domain is DVKVTQSSRYLVKRTGEKVFLECVQDMDHENMFWYRQDPGLGLRLIYFSYDVKMKEKGDIPEGYSVSREKKERFSLILESASTNQTSMYLCASSPPNLKGSMNTEAFFGQGTRLTVV.